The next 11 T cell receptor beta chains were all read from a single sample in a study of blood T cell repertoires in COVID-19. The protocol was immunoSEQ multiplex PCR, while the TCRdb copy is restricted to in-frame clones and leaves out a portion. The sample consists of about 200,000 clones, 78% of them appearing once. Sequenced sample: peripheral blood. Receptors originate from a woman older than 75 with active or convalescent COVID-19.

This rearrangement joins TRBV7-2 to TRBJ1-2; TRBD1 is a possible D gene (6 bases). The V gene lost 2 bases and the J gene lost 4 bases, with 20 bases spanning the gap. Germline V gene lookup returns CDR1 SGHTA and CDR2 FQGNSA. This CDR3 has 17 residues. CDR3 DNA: TGTGCCAGCAGCTTATATGCAGGGGCTAGATTATTCTATGGCTACACCTTC. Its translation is CASSLYAGARLFYGYTF.

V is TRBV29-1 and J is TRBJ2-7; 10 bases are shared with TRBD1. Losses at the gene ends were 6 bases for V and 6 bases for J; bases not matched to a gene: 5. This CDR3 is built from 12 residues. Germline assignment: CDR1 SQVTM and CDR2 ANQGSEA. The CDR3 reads CSVWDRGREQYF. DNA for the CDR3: TGCAGCGTCTGGGACAGGGGACGCGAGCAGTACTTC.

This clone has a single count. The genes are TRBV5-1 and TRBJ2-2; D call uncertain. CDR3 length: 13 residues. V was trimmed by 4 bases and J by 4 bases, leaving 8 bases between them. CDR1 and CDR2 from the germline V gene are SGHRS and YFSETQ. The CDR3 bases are TGCGCCAGCAGCCTTCTTCCCACCGGGGAGCTGTTTTTT. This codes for CASSLLPTGELFF.

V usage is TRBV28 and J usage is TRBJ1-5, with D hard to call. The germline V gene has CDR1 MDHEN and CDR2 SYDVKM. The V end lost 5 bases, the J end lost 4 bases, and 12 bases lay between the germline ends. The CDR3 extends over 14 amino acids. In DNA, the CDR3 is TGTGCCAGCAGTACGACACCCCTAAATCAGCCCCAGCATTTT. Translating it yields CASSTTPLNQPQHF.

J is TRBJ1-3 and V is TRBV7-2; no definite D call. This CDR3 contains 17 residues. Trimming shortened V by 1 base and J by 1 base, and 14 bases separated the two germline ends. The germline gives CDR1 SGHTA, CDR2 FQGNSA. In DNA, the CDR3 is TGTGCCAGCAGCTTAGTTGGAGGAGATGGGTCTGGAAACACCATATATTTT. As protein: CASSLVGGDGSGNTIYF.

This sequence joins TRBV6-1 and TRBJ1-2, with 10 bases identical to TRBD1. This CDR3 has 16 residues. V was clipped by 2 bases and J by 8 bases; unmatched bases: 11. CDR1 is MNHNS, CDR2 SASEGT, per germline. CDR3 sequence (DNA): TGTGCCAGCAGTGAACCGATTGCCGGGACAGGGGCCGGCTACACCTTC. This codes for CASSEPIAGTGAGYTF.

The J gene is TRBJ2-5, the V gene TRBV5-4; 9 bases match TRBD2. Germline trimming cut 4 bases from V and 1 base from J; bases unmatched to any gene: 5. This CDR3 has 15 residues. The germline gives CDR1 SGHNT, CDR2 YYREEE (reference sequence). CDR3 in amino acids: CASSQPSGAQETQYF. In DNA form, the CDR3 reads TGTGCCAGCAGCCAACCTAGCGGGGCCCAAGAGACCCAGTACTTC.

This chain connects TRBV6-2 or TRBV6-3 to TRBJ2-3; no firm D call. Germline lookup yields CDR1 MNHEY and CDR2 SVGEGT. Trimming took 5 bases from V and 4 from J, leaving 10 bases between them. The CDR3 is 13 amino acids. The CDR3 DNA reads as TGTGCCAGCAGTCCCAGATCTCCAGATACGCAGTATTTT. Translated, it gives CASSPRSPDTQYF.

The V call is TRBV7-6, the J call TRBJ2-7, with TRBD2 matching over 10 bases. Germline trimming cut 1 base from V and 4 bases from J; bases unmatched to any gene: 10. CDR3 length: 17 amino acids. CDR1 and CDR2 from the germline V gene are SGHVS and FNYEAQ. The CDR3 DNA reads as TGTGCCAGCAGCTTAGGTGGTATTAGCGGGGGGTTTTACGAGCAGTACTTC. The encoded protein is CASSLGGISGGFYEQYF.

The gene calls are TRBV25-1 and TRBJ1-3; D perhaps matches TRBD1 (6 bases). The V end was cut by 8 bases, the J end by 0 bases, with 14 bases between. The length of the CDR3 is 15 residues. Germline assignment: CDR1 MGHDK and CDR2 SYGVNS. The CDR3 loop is CASGATGLSGNTIYF. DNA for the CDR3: TGTGCCAGCGGAGCGACAGGCCTCTCTGGAAACACCATATATTTT.

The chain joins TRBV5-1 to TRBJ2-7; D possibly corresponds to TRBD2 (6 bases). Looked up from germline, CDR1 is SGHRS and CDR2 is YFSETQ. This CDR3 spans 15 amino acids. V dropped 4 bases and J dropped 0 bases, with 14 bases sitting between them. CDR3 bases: TGCGCCAGCAGCCCTTCCGGGACTCGCTCCTACGAGCAGTACTTC. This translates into CASSPSGTRSYEQYF.